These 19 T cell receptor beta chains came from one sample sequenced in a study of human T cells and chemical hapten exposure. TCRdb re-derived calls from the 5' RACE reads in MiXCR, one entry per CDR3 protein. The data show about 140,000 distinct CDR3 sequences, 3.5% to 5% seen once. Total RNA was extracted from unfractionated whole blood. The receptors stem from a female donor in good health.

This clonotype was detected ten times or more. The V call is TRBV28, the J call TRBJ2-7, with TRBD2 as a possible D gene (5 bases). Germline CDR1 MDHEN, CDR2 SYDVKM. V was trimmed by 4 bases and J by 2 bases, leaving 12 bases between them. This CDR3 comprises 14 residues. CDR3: CASSYLSGTYEQYF. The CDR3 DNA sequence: TGTGCCAGCAGTTATTTGAGCGGAACCTACGAGCAGTACTTC.

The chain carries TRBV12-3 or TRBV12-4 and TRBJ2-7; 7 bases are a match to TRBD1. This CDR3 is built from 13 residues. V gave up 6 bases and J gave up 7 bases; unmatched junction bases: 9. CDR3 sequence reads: CASRRAGGREQYF. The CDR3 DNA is TGTGCCAGCAGGCGAGCAGGGGGTCGGGAGCAGTACTTC.

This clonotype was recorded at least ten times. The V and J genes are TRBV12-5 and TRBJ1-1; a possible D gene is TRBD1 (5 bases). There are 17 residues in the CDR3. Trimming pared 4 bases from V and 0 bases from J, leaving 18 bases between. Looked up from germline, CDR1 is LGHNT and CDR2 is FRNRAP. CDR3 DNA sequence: TGTGCTAGTGGTTCCCTCCGGGACGGAGAAATGAACACTGAAGCTTTCTTT. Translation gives CASGSLRDGEMNTEAFF.

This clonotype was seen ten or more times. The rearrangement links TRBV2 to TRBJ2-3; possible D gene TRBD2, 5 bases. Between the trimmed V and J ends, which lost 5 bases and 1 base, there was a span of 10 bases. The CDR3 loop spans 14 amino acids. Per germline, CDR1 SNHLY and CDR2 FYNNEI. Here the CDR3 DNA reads TGTGCCAGCAGTACACTAGGACGCACAGATACGCAGTATTTT. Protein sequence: CASSTLGRTDTQYF.

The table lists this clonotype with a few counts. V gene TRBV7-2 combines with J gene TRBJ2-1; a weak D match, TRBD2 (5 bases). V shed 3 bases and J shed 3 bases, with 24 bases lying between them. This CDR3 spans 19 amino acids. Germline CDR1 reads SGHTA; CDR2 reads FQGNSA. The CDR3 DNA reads TGTGCCAGCAGCTTCCTCGACCTTAGCGCATTAGGTCGCTACAATGAGCAGTTCTTC. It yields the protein CASSFLDLSALGRYNEQFF.

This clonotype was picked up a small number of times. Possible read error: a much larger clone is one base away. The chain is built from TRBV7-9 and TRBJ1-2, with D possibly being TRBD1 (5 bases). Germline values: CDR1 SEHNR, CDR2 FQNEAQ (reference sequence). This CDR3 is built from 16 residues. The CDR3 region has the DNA TGTGCCAGCAGCTTCCTAAATCCGGGGGGGGACTATGGCGACACCTTC. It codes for CASSFLNPGGDYGDTF.

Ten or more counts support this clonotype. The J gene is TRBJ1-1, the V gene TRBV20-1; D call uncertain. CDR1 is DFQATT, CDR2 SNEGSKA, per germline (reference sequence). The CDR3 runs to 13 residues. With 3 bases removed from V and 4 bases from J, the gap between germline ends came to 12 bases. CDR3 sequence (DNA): TGCAGTGCTAGGCGGCTCCGGGGCACTGAAGCTTTCTTT. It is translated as CSARRLRGTEAFF.

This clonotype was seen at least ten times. The CDR3 sequence: CASSVLSGGSYNEQFF. In DNA, the CDR3 is TGTGCCAGCAGCGTACTAAGCGGGGGCTCCTACAATGAGCAGTTCTTC. V usage is TRBV7-2 and J usage is TRBJ2-1; 8 positions match TRBD2. With V trimmed by 5 bases and J by 0 bases, 6 bases remained unmatched. CDR3 length: 16 residues. Germline V gene sequence: CDR1 SGHTA, CDR2 FQGNSA.

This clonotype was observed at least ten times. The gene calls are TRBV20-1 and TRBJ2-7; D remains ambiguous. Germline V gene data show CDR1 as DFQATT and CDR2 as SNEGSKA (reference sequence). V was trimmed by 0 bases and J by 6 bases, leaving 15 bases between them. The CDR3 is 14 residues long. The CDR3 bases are TGCAGTGCTAGAGATCCCACTATCGACGGCGAGCAGTACTTC. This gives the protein CSARDPTIDGEQYF.

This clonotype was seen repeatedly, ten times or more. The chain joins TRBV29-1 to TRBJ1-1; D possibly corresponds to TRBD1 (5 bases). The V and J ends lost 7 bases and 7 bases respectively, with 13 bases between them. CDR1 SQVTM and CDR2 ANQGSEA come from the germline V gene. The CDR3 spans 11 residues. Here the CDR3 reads CSAGTVLEAFF. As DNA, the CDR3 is TGCAGCGCCGGGACCGTCCTTGAAGCTTTCTTT.

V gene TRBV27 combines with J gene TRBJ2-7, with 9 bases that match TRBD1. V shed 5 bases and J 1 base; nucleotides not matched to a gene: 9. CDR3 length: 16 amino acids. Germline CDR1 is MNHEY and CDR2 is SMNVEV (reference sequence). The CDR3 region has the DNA TGTGCCAGCAGTCGGGACAGGGTACGATTATCCTACGAGCAGTACTTC. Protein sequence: CASSRDRVRLSYEQYF.

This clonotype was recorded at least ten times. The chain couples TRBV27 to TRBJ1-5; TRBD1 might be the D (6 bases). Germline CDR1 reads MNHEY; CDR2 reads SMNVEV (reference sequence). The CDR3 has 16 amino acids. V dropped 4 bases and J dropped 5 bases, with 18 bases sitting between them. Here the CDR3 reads CASSSTTTRGDQPQHF. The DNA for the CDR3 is TGTGCCAGCAGTTCTACCACCACCAGGGGAGATCAGCCCCAGCATTTT.

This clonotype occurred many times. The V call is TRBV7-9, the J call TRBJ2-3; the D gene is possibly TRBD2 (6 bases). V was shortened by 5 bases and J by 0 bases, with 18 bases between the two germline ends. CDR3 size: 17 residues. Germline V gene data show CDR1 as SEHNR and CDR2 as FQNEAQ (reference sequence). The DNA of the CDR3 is TGTGCCAGCAGCGCCCTTAATGGGGGGTTAAGCACAGATACGCAGTATTTT. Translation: CASSALNGGLSTDTQYF.

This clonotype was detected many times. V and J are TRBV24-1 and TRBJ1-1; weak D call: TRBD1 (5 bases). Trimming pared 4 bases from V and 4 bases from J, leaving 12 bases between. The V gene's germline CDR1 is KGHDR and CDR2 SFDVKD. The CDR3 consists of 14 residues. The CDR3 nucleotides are TGTGCCACCAGTGACAGAGGGGAAGTCACTGAAGCTTTCTTT. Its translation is CATSDRGEVTEAFF.

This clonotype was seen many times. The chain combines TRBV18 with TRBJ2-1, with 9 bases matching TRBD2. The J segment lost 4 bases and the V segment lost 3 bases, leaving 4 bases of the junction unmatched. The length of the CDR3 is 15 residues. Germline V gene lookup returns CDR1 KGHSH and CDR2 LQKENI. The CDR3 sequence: CASSPSGGLYNEQFF. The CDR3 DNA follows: TGTGCCAGCTCACCTAGCGGGGGCCTTTACAATGAGCAGTTCTTC. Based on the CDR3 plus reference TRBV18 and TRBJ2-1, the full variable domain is NAGVMQNPRHLVRRRGQEARLRCSPMKGHSHVYWYRQLPEEGLKFMVYLQKENIIDESGMPKERFSAEFPKEGPSILRIQQVVRGDSAAYFCASSPSGGLYNEQFFGPGTRLTVL.

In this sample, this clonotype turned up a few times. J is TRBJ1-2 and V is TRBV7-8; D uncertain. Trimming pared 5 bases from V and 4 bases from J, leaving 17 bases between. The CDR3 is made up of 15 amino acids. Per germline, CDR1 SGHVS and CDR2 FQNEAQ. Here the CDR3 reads CASSLTGGSGYGYTF. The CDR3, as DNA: TGTGCCAGCAGCCTAACCGGTGGAAGTGGCTATGGCTACACCTTC. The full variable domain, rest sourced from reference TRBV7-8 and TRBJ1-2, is GAGVSQSPRYKVAKRGQDVALRCDPISGHVSLFWYQQALGQGPEFLTYFQNEAQLDKSGLPSDRFFAERPEGSVSTLKIQRTQQEDSAVYLCASSLTGGSGYGYTFGSGTRLTVV.

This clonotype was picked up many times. As DNA, the CDR3 is TGTGCCAGCAGCTCTAGAGGGTATTCGGGGAATAGCTACGAGCAGTACTTC. Protein sequence: CASSSRGYSGNSYEQYF. The chain has TRBV5-6 and TRBJ2-7; D perhaps matches TRBD2 (5 bases). The germline gives CDR1 SGHDT, CDR2 YYEEEE. The CDR3 is 17 residues long. Trimming took 3 bases from V and 3 from J, leaving 22 bases between them.

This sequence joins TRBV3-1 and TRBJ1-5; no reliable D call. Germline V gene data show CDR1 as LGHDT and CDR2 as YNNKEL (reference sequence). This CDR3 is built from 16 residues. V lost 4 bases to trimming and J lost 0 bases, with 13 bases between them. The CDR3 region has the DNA TGTGCCAGCAGCCCCAGCCGGGCTGATAGCAATCAGCCCCAGCATTTT. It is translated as CASSPSRADSNQPQHF.

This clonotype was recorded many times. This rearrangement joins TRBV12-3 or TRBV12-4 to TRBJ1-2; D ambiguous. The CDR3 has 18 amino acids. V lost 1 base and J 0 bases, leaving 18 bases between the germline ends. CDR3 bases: TGTGCCAGCAGTTTAGGTAGGACCCCCCGTTCGTCTAACTATGGCTACACCTTC. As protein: CASSLGRTPRSSNYGYTF.